The sequence of this TCR beta chain was determined in a study of post-analysis software for immune sequencing data. Study context: Some patients lacked subtype; others had relapsing-remitting, secondary progressive or progressive-relapsing disease. Study-wide findings and caveats: Comparison of patients with controls showed 4 to 6 TRBV segments more frequent in patients, TRBV5-6, TRBV5-1 and TRBV20-1 among them.

Every TCR beta cDNA library bore unique molecular identifiers. Approximately 0.5 million cDNA molecules were recovered from an input of 1 to 10 million T cells. TCRdb recomputed calls from the PCR reads with MiXCR, one row per CDR3 protein. The sample lists under 900,000 distinct CDR3 sequences; approximately 57% were seen once. CDR1 SGHTA and CDR2 FQGNSA come from the germline V gene. There are 13 residues in the CDR3. The V gene lost 4 bases and the J gene lost 1 base, with 8 bases spanning the gap. Notes on this clonotype: The antigen remains unidentified.

This receptor was taken from a girl under 18 with multiple sclerosis. The V and J genes are TRBV7-2 and TRBJ2-7; D remains ambiguous. Sequenced input: blood. CDR3: CASSYRPSYEQYF. CDR3 in DNA: TGTGCCAGCAGCTATAGGCCGTCCTACGAGCAGTACTTC.